The entry below gives a single T cell receptor (beta chain) sequence along with its context. Antigen unknown. This entry belongs to a study of T-cell memory formation after mild COVID-19. Study-level findings and limits: CD8+ contracting clones occupied EMRA, while CD4+ ones occupied mainly CM and EM. Nothing confirmed that second-wave clones peaking on day 37 were specific for SARS-CoV-2. Some clones that responded turned up in pre-infection memory, which suggests that cross-reactive memory joined in.

The authors produced TCR alpha and TCR beta cDNA libraries with sample barcodes and UMIs by 5'RACE using constant-segment primers. TCRdb passed the 5' RACE reads through MiXCR, listing each CDR3 protein once. The sample consists of about 350,000 distinct CDR3 sequences, roughly 13% of them appearing once. V dropped 6 bases and J dropped 6 bases, with 14 bases sitting between them. Germline assignment: CDR1 SNHLY and CDR2 FYNNEI. The CDR3 is made up of 14 amino acids. The receptor was isolated from a man aged 18-30 years who had mild COVID-19 (a few samples of this study predate the infection). Cell type and time point are not known. Sample: PBMCs or a T cell subset sorted from them (not recorded which). The J gene is TRBJ2-2, the V gene TRBV2; the D gene is possibly TRBD2 (6 bases). The CDR3 protein is CASRGGSEAGELFF. DNA for the CDR3: TGTGCCAGCAGGGGGGGATCGGAGGCCGGGGAGCTGTTTTTT.